Listed here are 5 T cell receptor beta chains from one sample, sequenced in a study of Ad26.COV2.S vaccination and SARS-CoV-2 variants. Treatment described: roughly 18 received Ad26.COV2.S at low or high dose, single or two shots; roughly five received placebo; per-sample allocation not given. Sampling was performed 63 days after the first vaccine or placebo injection. Clones were read by immunoSEQ multiplex PCR, and TCRdb kept only the in-frame ones, dropping some. This table has some 250,000 clones, more than 75% appearing once. This material consisted of peripheral blood, taken in a trial of Ad26.COV2.S vaccine versus placebo. These receptors were collected from a person aged 18-65 years who received the Ad26.COV2.S COVID-19 vaccine or a placebo.

This clone appeared a single time. This rearrangement joins TRBV6-5 to TRBJ1-1, with 8 positions matching TRBD1. Germline V gene sequence: CDR1 MNHEY, CDR2 SVGAGI. The CDR3 spans 15 residues. Trimming at V came to 6 bases and at J to 5 bases, leaving 11 bases not matched to a gene. The chain's CDR3 is CASSSPGGARTEAFF. In DNA, the CDR3 is TGTGCCAGCAGCTCACCAGGGGGCGCGAGGACTGAAGCTTTCTTT.

This clone came up a few times. The gene calls are TRBV12-3 or TRBV12-4 and TRBJ1-2, with 8 bases fitting TRBD1. J gave up 8 bases and V 6 bases, and 8 bases lay outside the gene matches. The CDR3 covers 13 residues. This chain's CDR3 is CASSSRTGRGYTF. CDR3 sequence (DNA): TGTGCCAGCAGCTCCCGGACAGGGAGAGGCTACACCTTC.

The gene calls are TRBV5-4 and TRBJ1-4; D is unclear. Between the trimmed V and J ends, which lost 4 bases and 4 bases, there was a span of 14 bases. Per germline, CDR1 SGHNT and CDR2 YYREEE (reference sequence). This CDR3 is 15 amino acids long. CDR3 bases: TGTGCCAGCAGCGCGTACGGGGAGATTAATGAAAAACTGTTTTTT. Its protein is CASSAYGEINEKLFF.

The chain has TRBV28 and TRBJ2-4; TRBD2 is a possible D gene (6 bases). The CDR3 contains 16 residues. Trimming shortened V by 3 bases and J by 0 bases, and 12 bases separated the two germline ends. CDR1 is MDHEN and CDR2 is SYDVKM in the germline V gene. The CDR3 region has the DNA TGTGCCAGCAGTTTCCGGGGGTTACTAGCCAAAAACATTCAGTACTTC. Translating it yields CASSFRGLLAKNIQYF. The whole variable domain, filled in from reference TRBV28 and TRBJ2-4, reads DVKVTQSSRYLVKRTGEKVFLECVQDMDHENMFWYRQDPGLGLRLIYFSYDVKMKEKGDIPEGYSVSREKKERFSLILESASTNQTSMYLCASSFRGLLAKNIQYFGAGTRLSVL.

The V and J genes are TRBV29-1 and TRBJ1-2; 7 bases line up with TRBD1. The CDR3 is 15 amino acids. CDR1 is SQVTM, CDR2 ANQGSEA, per germline. V lost 7 bases and J lost 6; bases outside the gene matches: 17. The CDR3 sequence: CSASGTGERLNGYTF. CDR3 DNA: TGCAGCGCCAGTGGAACAGGGGAAAGGCTTAATGGCTACACCTTC.